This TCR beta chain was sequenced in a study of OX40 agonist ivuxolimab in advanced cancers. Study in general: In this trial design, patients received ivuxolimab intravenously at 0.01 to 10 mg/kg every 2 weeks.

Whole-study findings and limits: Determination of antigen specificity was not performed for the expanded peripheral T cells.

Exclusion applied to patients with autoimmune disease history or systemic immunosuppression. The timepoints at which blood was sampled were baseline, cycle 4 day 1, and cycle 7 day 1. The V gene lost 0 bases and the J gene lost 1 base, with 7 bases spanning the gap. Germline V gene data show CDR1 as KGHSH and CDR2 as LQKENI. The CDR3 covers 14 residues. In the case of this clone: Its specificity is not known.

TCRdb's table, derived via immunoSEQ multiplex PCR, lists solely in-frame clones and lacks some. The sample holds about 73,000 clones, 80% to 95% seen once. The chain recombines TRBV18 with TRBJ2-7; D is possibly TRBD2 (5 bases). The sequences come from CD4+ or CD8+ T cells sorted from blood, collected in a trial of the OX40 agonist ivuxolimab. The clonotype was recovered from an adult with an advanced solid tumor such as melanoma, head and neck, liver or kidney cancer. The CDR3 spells CASSPPVASYEQYF. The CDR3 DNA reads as TGTGCCAGCTCACCACCCGTAGCGTCCTACGAGCAGTACTTC. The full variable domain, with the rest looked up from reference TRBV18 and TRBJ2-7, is NAGVMQNPRHLVRRRGQEARLRCSPMKGHSHVYWYRQLPEEGLKFMVYLQKENIIDESGMPKERFSAEFPKEGPSILRIQQVVRGDSAAYFCASSPPVASYEQYFGPGTRLTVT.